This TCR beta chain was identified in a study of shared T cell receptors in the human thymus. Clones were sequenced by immunoSEQ multiplex PCR, and TCRdb holds only the in-frame ones, with some missing. The sample lists 700,000 or so clones; around 85% were seen once. The ends were cut back, 5 bases at V and 2 bases at J, with 28 bases in the middle. The CDR3 spans 19 residues. Germline values: CDR1 KGHSH, CDR2 LQKENI. This same sample was also part of a study on human thymus T cells. That investigation notes: From resections taken during corrective heart surgery, the thymus tissue was obtained. Blood and thymic repertoires both appeared biased in V and J gene usage. Related research examined unrelated individuals and reported that their thymic repertoires overlapped highly.

Source material: thymocytes. This sequence was found in a girl in the first two years of life with a congenital heart defect. The J gene is TRBJ2-7, the V gene TRBV18, with a weak D call TRBD2 (6 bases). The CDR3 sequence is CASSSPTRGPIAEAYEQYF. In nucleotides, the CDR3 is TGTGCCAGCTCATCCCCTACCAGAGGGCCAATAGCGGAGGCCTACGAGCAGTACTTC.